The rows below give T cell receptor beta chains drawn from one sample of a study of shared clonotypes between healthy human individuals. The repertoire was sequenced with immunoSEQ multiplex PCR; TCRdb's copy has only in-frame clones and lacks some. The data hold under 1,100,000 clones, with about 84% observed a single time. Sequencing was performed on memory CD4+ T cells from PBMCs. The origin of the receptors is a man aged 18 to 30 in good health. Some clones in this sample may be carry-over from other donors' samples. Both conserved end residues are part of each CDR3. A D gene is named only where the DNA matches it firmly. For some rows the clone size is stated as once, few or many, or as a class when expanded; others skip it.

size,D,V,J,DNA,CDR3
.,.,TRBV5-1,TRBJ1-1,TGCGCCAGCAGCCTCGGGTCGCCGAACACTGAAGCTTTCTTT,CASSLGSPNTEAFF
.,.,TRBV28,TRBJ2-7,TGTGCCAGCAGTTCCCTCCGGCACAACGATCTAACCTACGAGCAGTACTTC,CASSSLRHNDLTYEQYF
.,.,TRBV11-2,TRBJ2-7,TGTGCCAGCAGCTTAGATGGAGGTGGGGAGCAGTACTTC,CASSLDGGGEQYF
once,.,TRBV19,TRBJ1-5,TGTGCCAGTAGCACACCGCCTAACCGACAGATCAATCAGCCCCAGCATTTT,CASSTPPNRQINQPQHF
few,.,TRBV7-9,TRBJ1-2,TGTGCCAGCAGCTTAGATTTTTATGGCTACACCTTC,CASSLDFYGYTF
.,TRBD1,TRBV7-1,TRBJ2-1,TGTGCCAGCAGCTCTGTTACAGGGGGCCTGGGTGAGCAGTTCTTC,CASSSVTGGLGEQFF
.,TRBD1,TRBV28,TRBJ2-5,TGTGCCAGCAGTTTACTAGGGGGCGGAAAGACCCAGTACTTC,CASSLLGGGKTQYF
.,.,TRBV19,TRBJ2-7,TGTGCCAGTAGCTCCTTCCCTCCCCCCACCTACGAGCAGTACTTC,CASSSFPPPTYEQYF
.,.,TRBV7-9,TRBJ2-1,TGTGCCAGCAGCTTTAAGGAGAGCTCCTACAATGAGCAGTTCTTC,CASSFKESSYNEQFF
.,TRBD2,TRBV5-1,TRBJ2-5,TGCGCCAGCAGCCCAGCCCTAGCGGGTAGTGGGGAGACCCAGTACTTC,CASSPALAGSGETQYF
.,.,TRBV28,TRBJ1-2,TGTGCCAGCAGTCCGTCGGAGGGGGGCGGTAACTATGGCTACACCTTC,CASSPSEGGGNYGYTF
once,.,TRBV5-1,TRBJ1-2,TGCGCCAGCAGGCAGGGACTTCTTAACTATGGCTACACCTTC,CASRQGLLNYGYTF
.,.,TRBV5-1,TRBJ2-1,TGCGCCAGCAGCAAGGGCCGAGGGCAGGAGAGCTCCTACAATGAGCAGTTCTTC,CASSKGRGQESSYNEQFF
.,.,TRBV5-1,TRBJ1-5,TGCGCCAGCAGCTTCGGACAGCCAAATCAGCCCCAGCATTTT,CASSFGQPNQPQHF
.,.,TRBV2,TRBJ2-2,TGTGCCAGCAGTGAAGAGGGCGGGCTGAACACCGGGGAGCTGTTTTTT,CASSEEGGLNTGELFF
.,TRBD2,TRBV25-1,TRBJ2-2,TGTGCCAGCAGCCTTAGACTAGCGGGAGACCTCGGCGGGGAGCTGTTTTTT,CASSLRLAGDLGGELFF
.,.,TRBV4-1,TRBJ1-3,TGCGCCAGCAGCCAAGATTGGCGCGGGGACACCATATATTTT,CASSQDWRGDTIYF
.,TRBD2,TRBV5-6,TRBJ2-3,TGTGCCAGCAGCCCACGCCAACTAGCGATCACGACAGATACGCAGTATTTT,CASSPRQLAITTDTQYF
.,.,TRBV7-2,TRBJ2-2,TGTGCCAGCAGCCCGGACAGGGCGGGGGCCGGGGAGCTGTTTTTT,CASSPDRAGAGELFF
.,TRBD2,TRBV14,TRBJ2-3,TGTGCCAGCAGCCGGACTAGCGGGAAGGGAGATACGCAGTATTTT,CASSRTSGKGDTQYF
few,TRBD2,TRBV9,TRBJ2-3,TGTGCCAGCAGCTCCACCGGGACTAGCGGGGGTAGCACAGATACGCAGTATTTT,CASSSTGTSGGSTDTQYF
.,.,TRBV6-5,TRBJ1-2,TGTGCCAGCAGCCCCATGGGGGGGGGAGGCTATGGCTACACCTTC,CASSPMGGGGYGYTF
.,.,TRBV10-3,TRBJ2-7,TGTGCCATCAGTGGGAACGGGGAGCAGTACTTC,CAISGNGEQYF